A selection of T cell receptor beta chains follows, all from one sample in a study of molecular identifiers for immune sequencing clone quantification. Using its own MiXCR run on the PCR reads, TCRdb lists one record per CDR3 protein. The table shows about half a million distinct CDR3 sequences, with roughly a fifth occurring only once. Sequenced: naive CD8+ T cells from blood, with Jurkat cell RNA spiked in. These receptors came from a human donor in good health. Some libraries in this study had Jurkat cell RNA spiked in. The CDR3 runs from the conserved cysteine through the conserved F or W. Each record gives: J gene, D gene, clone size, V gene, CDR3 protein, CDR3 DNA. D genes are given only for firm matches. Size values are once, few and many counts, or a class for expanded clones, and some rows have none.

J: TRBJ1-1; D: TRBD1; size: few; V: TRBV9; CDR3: CASARRDRGLNTEAFF; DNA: TGTGCCAGCGCTCGTAGGGACAGGGGCCTGAACACTGAAGCTTTCTTT
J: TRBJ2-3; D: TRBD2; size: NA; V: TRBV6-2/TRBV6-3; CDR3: CASSYLRAGGPSADTQYF; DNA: TGTGCCAGCAGTTACTTGCGAGCGGGAGGGCCCTCCGCAGATACGCAGTATTTT
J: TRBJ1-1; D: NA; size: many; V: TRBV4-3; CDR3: CASSQDRAGSVRTEAFF; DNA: TGCGCCAGCAGCCAAGATCGGGCAGGGTCGGTGAGAACTGAAGCTTTCTTT
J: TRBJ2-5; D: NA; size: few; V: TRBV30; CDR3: CAWSVSGGTQYF; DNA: TGTGCCTGGAGTGTATCCGGGGGGACCCAGTACTTC
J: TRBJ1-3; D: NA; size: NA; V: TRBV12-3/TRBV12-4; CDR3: CASSQTSSGNTIYF; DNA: TGTGCCAGCAGCCAGACAAGCTCTGGAAACACCATATATTTT
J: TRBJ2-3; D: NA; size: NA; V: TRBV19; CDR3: CASSTGSADTQYF; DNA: TGTGCCAGTAGTACAGGGTCCGCAGATACGCAGTATTTT
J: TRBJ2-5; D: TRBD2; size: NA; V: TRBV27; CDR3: CASSYSWTSGSIIQETQYF; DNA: TGTGCCAGCAGTTACTCTTGGACTAGCGGGAGTATTATCCAAGAGACCCAGTACTTC
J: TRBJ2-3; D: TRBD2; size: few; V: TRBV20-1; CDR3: CSSPGSSGGSDTQYF; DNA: TGCAGTTCTCCCGGTAGTAGCGGGGGGTCAGATACGCAGTATTTT
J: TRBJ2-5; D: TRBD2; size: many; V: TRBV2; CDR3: CASRAPGGPIEETQYF; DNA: TGTGCCAGCAGAGCCCCGGGAGGGCCGATCGAGGAGACCCAGTACTTC
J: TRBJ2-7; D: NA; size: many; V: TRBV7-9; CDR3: CASSSEGPTGTSYEQYF; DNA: TGTGCCAGCAGCTCGGAAGGGCCAACGGGAACATCCTACGAGCAGTACTTC
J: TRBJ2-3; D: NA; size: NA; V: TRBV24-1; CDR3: CATSDLAREGTDTQYF; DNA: TGTGCCACCAGTGATTTAGCCAGGGAGGGCACAGATACGCAGTATTTT
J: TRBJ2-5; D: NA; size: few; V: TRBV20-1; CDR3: CSARGAGETQYF; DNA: TGCAGTGCCCGAGGGGCGGGAGAGACCCAGTACTTC
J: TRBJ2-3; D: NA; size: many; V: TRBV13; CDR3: CASGRENTDTQYF; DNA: TGTGCCAGCGGGAGAGAAAACACAGATACGCAGTATTTT
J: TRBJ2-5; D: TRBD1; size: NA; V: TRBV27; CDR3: CATSTTGPETQYF; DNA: TGTGCCACCTCTACGACAGGGCCAGAGACCCAGTACTTC
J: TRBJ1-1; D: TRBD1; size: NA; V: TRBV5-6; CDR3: CASSLGQGRVNTEAFF; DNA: TGTGCCAGCAGCTTGGGACAGGGACGAGTGAACACTGAAGCTTTCTTT
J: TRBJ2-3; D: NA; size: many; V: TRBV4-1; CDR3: CASSQDEGDNTQYF; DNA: TGCGCCAGCAGCCAAGATGAAGGGGATAATACGCAGTATTTT
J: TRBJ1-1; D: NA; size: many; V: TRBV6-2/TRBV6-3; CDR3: CASSPSDAGTEAFF; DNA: TGTGCCAGCAGTCCCTCCGATGCCGGCACTGAAGCTTTCTTT
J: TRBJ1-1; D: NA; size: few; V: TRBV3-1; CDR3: CASSLAGTLKLNTEAFF; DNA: TGTGCCAGCAGCCTGGCTGGGACCCTTAAGTTGAACACTGAAGCTTTCTTT
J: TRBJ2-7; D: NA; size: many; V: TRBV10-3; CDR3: CAISDSTPYEQYF; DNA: TGTGCCATCAGTGACTCTACCCCCTACGAGCAGTACTTC
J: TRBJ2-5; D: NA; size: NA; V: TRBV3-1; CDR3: CASSQVRWETQYF; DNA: TGTGCCAGCAGCCAAGTCCGTTGGGAGACCCAGTACTTC
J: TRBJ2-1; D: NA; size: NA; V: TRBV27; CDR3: CASSLWGGSSYNEQFF; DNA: TGTGCCAGCAGTTTATGGGGCGGAAGCTCCTACAATGAGCAGTTCTTC
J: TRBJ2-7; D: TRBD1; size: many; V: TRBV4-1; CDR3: CASSQTPGQGYEQYF; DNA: TGCGCCAGCAGCCAAACTCCGGGACAGGGCTACGAGCAGTACTTC
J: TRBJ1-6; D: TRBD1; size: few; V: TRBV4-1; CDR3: CASSQRNIIGGQYSPLHF; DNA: TGCGCCAGCAGCCAACGAAACATCATAGGGGGCCAGTATTCACCCCTCCACTTT
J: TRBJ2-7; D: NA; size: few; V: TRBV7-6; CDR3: CASSPEGIHSYEQYF; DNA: TGTGCCAGCAGCCCCGAAGGGATCCACTCCTACGAGCAGTACTTC
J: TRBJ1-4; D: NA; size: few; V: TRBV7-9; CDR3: CASSDIRDISNEKLFF; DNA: TGTGCCAGCAGCGACATAAGGGACATCTCTAATGAAAAACTGTTTTTT
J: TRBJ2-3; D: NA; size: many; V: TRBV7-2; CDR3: CASSLLSARPPAYTDTQYF; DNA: TGTGCCAGCAGCTTACTGAGTGCGCGACCCCCCGCTTACACAGATACGCAGTATTTT
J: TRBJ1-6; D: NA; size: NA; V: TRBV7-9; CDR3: CASSLPGSVGSSYNSPLHF; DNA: TGTGCCAGCAGCTTACCCGGCAGCGTCGGAAGCTCCTATAATTCACCCCTCCACTTT
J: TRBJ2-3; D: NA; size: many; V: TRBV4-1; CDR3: CASSQEGTDTQYF; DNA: TGCGCCAGCAGCCAAGAAGGAACAGATACGCAGTATTTT
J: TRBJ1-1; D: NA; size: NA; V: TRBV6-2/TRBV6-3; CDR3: CASLGTGGPRSEAFF; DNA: TGTGCCAGCCTCGGGACGGGGGGCCCCCGATCTGAAGCTTTCTTT
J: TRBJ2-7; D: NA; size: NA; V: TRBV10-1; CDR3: CASSDLQSYEQYF; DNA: TGCGCCAGCAGTGACCTCCAAAGCTACGAGCAGTACTTC
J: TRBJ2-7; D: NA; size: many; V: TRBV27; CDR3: CASVLRPGPNLEQYF; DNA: TGTGCCAGCGTCCTACGACCGGGCCCCAATTTGGAGCAGTACTTC
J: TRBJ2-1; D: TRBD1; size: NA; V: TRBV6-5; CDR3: CASSSTGSSNRGDYNEQFF; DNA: TGTGCCAGCAGTTCAACCGGCAGTTCTAACAGGGGAGACTACAATGAGCAGTTCTTC
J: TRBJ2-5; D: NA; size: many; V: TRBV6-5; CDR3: CASSRTDQETQYF; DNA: TGTGCCAGCAGCCGGACAGACCAAGAGACCCAGTACTTC
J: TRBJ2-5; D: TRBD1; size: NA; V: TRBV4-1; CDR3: CASSQSRDRGETQYF; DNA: TGCGCCAGCAGCCAATCCAGGGACAGGGGTGAGACCCAGTACTTC
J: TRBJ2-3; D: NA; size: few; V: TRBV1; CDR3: CTSSQETGLAGDDTQYF; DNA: TGCACCAGCAGCCAAGAGACAGGACTAGCGGGAGATGATACGCAGTATTTT
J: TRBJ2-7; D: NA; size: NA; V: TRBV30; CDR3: CASLDRDEQYF; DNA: TGTGCCTCGCTGGACAGAGACGAGCAGTACTTC
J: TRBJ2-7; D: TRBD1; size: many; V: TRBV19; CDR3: CASSPQGVEQYF; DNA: TGTGCCAGTAGTCCTCAGGGGGTCGAGCAGTACTTC
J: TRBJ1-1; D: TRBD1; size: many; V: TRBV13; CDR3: CASSPSPGQGFNTEAFF; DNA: TGTGCCAGCAGCCCCAGCCCGGGACAGGGGTTCAACACTGAAGCTTTCTTT
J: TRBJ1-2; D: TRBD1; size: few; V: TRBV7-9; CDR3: CASSRTSVWAGGGNYGYTF; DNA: TGTGCCAGCAGCCGGACGAGTGTATGGGCAGGGGGAGGCAACTATGGCTACACCTTC
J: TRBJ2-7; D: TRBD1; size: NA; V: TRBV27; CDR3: CASSYRRPGQGPYEQYF; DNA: TGTGCCAGCAGTTATCGTCGTCCGGGACAGGGCCCCTACGAGCAGTACTTC
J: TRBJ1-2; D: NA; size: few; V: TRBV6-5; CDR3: CASSYVGFYGYTF; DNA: TGTGCCAGCAGTTACGTAGGGTTCTATGGCTACACCTTC
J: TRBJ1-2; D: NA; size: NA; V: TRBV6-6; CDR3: CAGGGVGDYGYTF; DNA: TGTGCCGGGGGGGGGGTCGGCGACTATGGCTACACCTTC
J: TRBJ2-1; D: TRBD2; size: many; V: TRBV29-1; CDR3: CSVTSGSENEQFF; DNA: TGCAGCGTCACTAGCGGGAGTGAGAATGAGCAGTTCTTC
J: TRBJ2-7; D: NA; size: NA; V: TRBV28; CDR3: CASSWNGAAYEQHF; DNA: TGTGCCAGCAGTTGGAACGGGGCGGCCTACGAGCAGCACTTC
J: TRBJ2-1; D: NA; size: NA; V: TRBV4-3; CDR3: CASSQGMAPSSYNEQFF; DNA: TGCGCCAGCAGCCAAGGGATGGCGCCGAGCTCCTACAATGAGCAGTTCTTC
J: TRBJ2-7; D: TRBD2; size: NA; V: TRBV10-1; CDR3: CASSESTSGGSYEQYF; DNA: TGCGCCAGCAGTGAGTCGACTAGCGGGGGCTCCTACGAGCAGTACTTC
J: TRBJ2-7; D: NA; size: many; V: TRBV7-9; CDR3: CASSWPAATYEQYF; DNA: TGTGCCAGCAGCTGGCCCGCAGCTACCTACGAGCAGTACTTC
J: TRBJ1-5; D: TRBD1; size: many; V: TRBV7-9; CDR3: CASSSNQGAQPQHF; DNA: TGTGCCAGCAGCTCCAATCAGGGGGCGCAGCCCCAGCATTTT
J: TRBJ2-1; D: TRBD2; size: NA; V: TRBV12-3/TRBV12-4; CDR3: CASSLSASGRFNEQFF; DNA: TGTGCCAGCAGTTTATCAGCTAGCGGGAGGTTTAATGAGCAGTTCTTC
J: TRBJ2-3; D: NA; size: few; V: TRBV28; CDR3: CASSPRQADTQYF; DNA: TGTGCCAGCAGCCCCCGCCAGGCAGATACGCAGTATTTT
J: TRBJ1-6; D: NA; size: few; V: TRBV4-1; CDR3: CASSQEVESPLHF; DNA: TGCGCCAGCAGCCAAGAAGTAGAATCACCCCTCCACTTT
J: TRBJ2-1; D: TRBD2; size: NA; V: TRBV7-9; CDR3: CASSPRTSGRVPEQFF; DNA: TGTGCCAGCAGCCCCCGGACTAGCGGGAGGGTTCCTGAGCAGTTCTTC
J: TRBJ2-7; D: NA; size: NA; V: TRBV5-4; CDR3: CAISPGTLYEQYF; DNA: TGTGCCATCAGTCCCGGGACTCTCTACGAGCAGTACTTC